The 28 T cell receptor beta chains below come from one sample, sequenced in a study of blood T cell repertoires in COVID-19. Produced via immunoSEQ multiplex PCR; TCRdb's table is partial and in-frame only. Altogether 300,000 to 350,000 clones are present, roughly 85% being singletons, with the ten largest covering around 2.2%. The specimen was PBMCs or T cells enriched from blood (not recorded which). These receptors were collected from a man aged 25 to 40 who had recovered from COVID-19.

The chain is built from TRBV9 and TRBJ2-5; 7 bases align to TRBD1. This CDR3 spans 15 amino acids. Germline trimming cut 6 bases from V and 0 bases from J; bases unmatched to any gene: 8. The germline V gene has CDR1 SGDLS and CDR2 YYNGEE. The CDR3 DNA reads TGTGCCAGCAACCGCCGGGACAGAGACCAAGAGACCCAGTACTTC. Translation: CASNRRDRDQETQYF.

V gene TRBV14 combines with J gene TRBJ1-2, with 9 positions matching TRBD1. The CDR3 consists of 17 residues. V lost 2 bases, J lost 1 base, and 8 bases stayed unmatched. Per the germline V gene, CDR1 is SGHDN and CDR2 is FVKESK. The CDR3 region is CASSQYTGGASNYGYTF. The CDR3 region has the DNA TGTGCCAGCAGCCAATACACAGGGGGCGCAAGTAACTATGGCTACACCTTC.

The rearrangement links TRBV9 to TRBJ2-3, with D tentatively TRBD1 (6 bases). From germline, CDR1 is SGDLS and CDR2 YYNGEE. The V end lost 4 bases, the J end lost 4 bases, and 13 bases lay between the germline ends. CDR3 length: 14 residues. Written as DNA, the CDR3 is TGTGCCAGCAGCCGCGGACAGAAAGCAGATACGCAGTATTTT. As protein: CASSRGQKADTQYF.

The chain uses TRBV18 and TRBJ2-7, with 7 bases fitting TRBD1. The CDR3 covers 17 residues. Germline lookup yields CDR1 KGHSH and CDR2 LQKENI. J lost 5 bases, V lost 4 bases, and 17 bases had no gene match. In DNA form, the CDR3 reads TGTGCCAGCTCACGAGAACTTGGGAAAGGGGGCTTCCACGAGCAGTACTTC. Residues: CASSRELGKGGFHEQYF.

The chain employs TRBV11-2 and TRBJ1-5; 7 bases fit TRBD1. J was trimmed by 5 bases and V by 4 bases; bases with no gene match: 2. The CDR3 runs to 13 residues. The germline V gene has CDR1 SGHAT and CDR2 FQNNGV. CDR3 loop: CASSWDSDQPQHF. CDR3 in DNA: TGTGCCAGCAGCTGGGACAGCGATCAGCCCCAGCATTTT. Together with reference TRBV11-2 and TRBJ1-5, the CDR3 gives the full variable domain: EAGVAQSPRYKIIEKRQSVAFWCNPISGHATLYWYQQILGQGPKLLIQFQNNGVVDDSQLPKDRFSAERLKGVDSTLKIQPAKLEDSAVYLCASSWDSDQPQHFGDGTRLSIL.

The chain is built from TRBV6-1 and TRBJ1-2; D perhaps matches TRBD1 (6 bases). The CDR3 length is 14 residues. V lost 2 bases, J lost 7 bases, and 14 bases lay in between. Germline V lookup: CDR1 MNHNS, CDR2 SASEGT. The CDR3 DNA sequence: TGTGCCAGCAGTGAAAATATCGGGACATCTGGCTACACCTTC. It translates to CASSENIGTSGYTF.

The chain employs TRBV19 and TRBJ2-3, with D perhaps matching TRBD2 (5 bases). The germline gives CDR1 LNHDA, CDR2 SQIVND (reference sequence). This CDR3 is built from 11 residues. V was pared by 10 bases and J by 6 bases, with 11 bases between. CDR3 in amino acids: CATRTGDTQYF. CDR3 bases: TGTGCCACTCGGACGGGGGATACGCAGTATTTT.

The chain recombines TRBV10-3 with TRBJ1-1, with D possibly matching TRBD1 (6 bases). CDR1 is ENHRY, CDR2 SYGVKD, per germline. Deletions cut 2 bases from V and 7 bases from J, with 11 bases between. This CDR3 region has 13 residues. The CDR3, as DNA: TGTGCCATCAGTGAGGGGGGGGGCGGTGAAGCTTTCTTT. Protein product: CAISEGGGGEAFF.

Here the CDR3 reads CASSDRADGTDTQYF. The CDR3 bases are TGTGCCAGCAGTGACAGAGCGGACGGCACAGATACGCAGTATTTT. The V and J genes are TRBV25-1 and TRBJ2-3, with D perhaps matching TRBD2 (5 bases). The length of the CDR3 is 15 residues. Per the germline V gene, CDR1 is MGHDK and CDR2 is SYGVNS. V was shortened by 3 bases and J by 1 base, with 11 bases between the two germline ends.

This chain connects TRBV5-1 to TRBJ1-1, with D perhaps matching TRBD1 (5 bases). Germline V gives CDR1 SGHRS, CDR2 YFSETQ. The CDR3 contains 16 residues. Trimming removed 4 bases at V and 6 bases at J, with 22 bases between. The CDR3 region has the DNA TGCGCCAGCAGCCTTGGCCCTAGACAGTCAGTCGCTGAAGCTTTCTTT. Its translation: CASSLGPRQSVAEAFF. Looking up the rest from reference TRBV5-1 and TRBJ1-1 gives the full variable domain: KAGVTQTPRYLIKTRGQQVTLSCSPISGHRSVSWYQQTPGQGLQFLFEYFSETQRNKGNFPGRFSGRQFSNSRSEMNVSTLELGDSALYLCASSLGPRQSVAEAFFGQGTRLTVV.

The rearrangement links TRBV5-1 to TRBJ1-1, with 8 nucleotides matching TRBD1. V was clipped by 3 bases and J by 2 bases; unmatched bases: 6. Germline assignment: CDR1 SGHRS and CDR2 YFSETQ. The CDR3 extends over 15 amino acids. In DNA, the CDR3 is TGCGCCAGCAGCTCCCTGACAGGGGACAACACTGAAGCTTTCTTT. As protein: CASSSLTGDNTEAFF.

V and J are TRBV5-4 and TRBJ2-1; D may be TRBD2 (6 bases). The length of the CDR3 is 14 residues. The germline gives CDR1 SGHNT, CDR2 YYREEE (reference sequence). Trimming removed 2 bases from V and 5 bases from J, with 11 bases in between. The CDR3 sequence: CASSFLALNNEQFF. CDR3 nucleotide sequence: TGTGCCAGCAGCTTTCTAGCGCTCAACAATGAGCAGTTCTTC.

The rearrangement uses TRBV3-1 (or the pseudogene TRBV3-2) and TRBJ1-1, with unresolved D. The CDR3 has 13 amino acids. Germline-derived CDR1 and CDR2 are LGHDT and YNNKEL (reference sequence). Trimming took off 0 bases at V and 4 bases at J, with 6 bases between the two ends. Here the CDR3 DNA reads TGTGCCAGCAGCCAAGAATACAGCACTGAAGCTTTCTTT. It codes for CASSQEYSTEAFF.

The V gene is TRBV25-1, the J gene TRBJ2-2, with a tentative D call TRBD2 (5 bases). The V gene's germline CDR1 is MGHDK and CDR2 SYGVNS. Trimming cost V 4 bases and J 3 bases, with 15 bases left between them. This CDR3 region has 16 residues. The CDR3 DNA reads TGTGCCAGCAGTGGCGGGCGGACTGGATACACCGGGGAGCTGTTTTTT. This gives the protein CASSGGRTGYTGELFF.

The V call is TRBV7-8, the J call TRBJ1-6; TRBD1 aligns across 9 bases. The CDR3 is made up of 15 amino acids. Germline values: CDR1 SGHVS, CDR2 FQNEAQ. The trim removed 5 bases at V and 7 bases at J, leaving 6 bases unmatched. The CDR3 DNA reads as TGTGCCAGCAGCGCTGAAGGACAGGGGAATTCACCCCTCCACTTT. It is translated as CASSAEGQGNSPLHF.

This clone was seen only a few times. The V gene is TRBV3-1 (or the pseudogene TRBV3-2), the J gene TRBJ2-1; TRBD2 is a possible D gene (5 bases). In germline, CDR1 is LGHDT, CDR2 YNNKEL (reference sequence). The CDR3 covers 15 residues. The V gene lost 3 bases and the J gene lost 0 bases, with 9 bases spanning the gap. The CDR3 sequence: CASSQTINSYNEQFF. The CDR3 DNA follows: TGTGCCAGCAGCCAGACTATCAACTCCTACAATGAGCAGTTCTTC.

The gene calls are TRBV6-5 and TRBJ2-7, with TRBD2 as a possible D gene (6 bases). V shed 11 bases and J shed 0 bases, with 20 bases lying between them. From germline, CDR1 is MNHEY and CDR2 SVGAGI. This CDR3 spans 15 amino acids. As DNA, the CDR3 is TGTGCCTCGAAAAATGGGGGGATGGACTCCTACGAGCAGTACTTC. Translating it yields CASKNGGMDSYEQYF.

This clone appeared a single time. This rearrangement joins TRBV2 to TRBJ1-4; D is unresolved. The germline gives CDR1 SNHLY, CDR2 FYNNEI. The ends were cut back, 7 bases at V and 4 bases at J, with 16 bases in the middle. This CDR3 is built from 15 residues. The chain's CDR3 is CASMVELRDNEKLFF. CDR3 bases: TGTGCCAGCATGGTGGAGCTTCGGGATAATGAAAAACTGTTTTTT.

In this sample, this clone turned up many times. The chain combines TRBV20-1 with TRBJ1-2; D is undetermined. Trimming cost V 3 bases and J 4 bases, with 3 bases left between them. The length of the CDR3 is 10 residues. The germline V gene has CDR1 DFQATT and CDR2 SNEGSKA (reference sequence). The CDR3 sequence is CSARSYGYTF. DNA for the CDR3: TGCAGTGCTAGGAGCTATGGCTACACCTTC.

Details on this clone: A read error may be the cause here, since a much bigger clone is one base away. The chain uses TRBV6-2 or TRBV6-3 and TRBJ2-3, with TRBD1 matching 10 bases. CDR1 and CDR2 (germline): MNHEY, SVGEGT. The CDR3 extends over 14 amino acids. V lost 2 bases, J lost 4 bases, and 0 bases stayed unmatched. The CDR3 here is CASSYGQGADTQYF. The CDR3 coding sequence is TGTGCCAGCAGTTACGGACAGGGGGCAGATACGCAGTATTTT.

This chain uses TRBV18 with TRBJ1-5; 7 nucleotides agree with TRBD1. With V trimmed by 4 bases and J by 0 bases, 9 bases remained unmatched. In germline, CDR1 is KGHSH, CDR2 LQKENI. The CDR3 is 17 amino acids. Here the CDR3 reads CASSRDRATYSNQPQHF. In DNA, the CDR3 is TGTGCCAGCTCACGAGACAGGGCCACCTATAGCAATCAGCCCCAGCATTTT.

This clone was seen only a few times. This sample also contains other DNA sequences that code for the same CDR3. The chain couples TRBV18 to TRBJ2-7; tentatively, D is TRBD1 (5 bases). The CDR3 covers 12 residues. CDR1 KGHSH and CDR2 LQKENI come from the germline V gene. With 3 bases removed from V and 5 bases from J, the gap between germline ends came to 8 bases. Here the CDR3 reads CASSPSTDEQYF. The CDR3 DNA reads as TGTGCCAGCTCACCCTCGACAGACGAGCAGTACTTC.

V gene TRBV5-6 combines with J gene TRBJ1-2; possibly TRBD1 for D (6 bases). V shed 3 bases and J shed 6 bases, with 18 bases lying between them. The CDR3 consists of 15 residues. Germline values: CDR1 SGHDT, CDR2 YYEEEE. CDR3 protein: CASSSYATGLHGYTF. CDR3 DNA: TGTGCCAGCAGCTCCTATGCGACAGGCTTACATGGCTACACCTTC.

This clone was detected a few times. This chain connects TRBV6-6 to TRBJ1-1, with D uncertain. This CDR3 spans 13 amino acids. The germline V and J ends were trimmed by 7 bases and 1 base, with 10 bases remaining between them. Germline loops: CDR1 MNHNY, CDR2 SVGAGI (reference sequence). This chain's CDR3 is CASTTTENTEAFF. The CDR3 DNA reads TGTGCCAGCACCACGACTGAGAACACTGAAGCTTTCTTT.

The chain joins TRBV6-5 to TRBJ2-7; 9 nucleotides match TRBD2. CDR3 length equals 15 residues. Germline CDR1 reads MNHEY; CDR2 reads SVGAGI. V was pared by 0 bases and J by 3 bases, with 3 bases of the junction left unmatched. CDR3 sequence (DNA): TGTGCCAGCAGTTACTCTCTAGCGGGGAACTACGAGCAGTACTTC. Amino acids: CASSYSLAGNYEQYF.

The gene calls are TRBV6-5 and TRBJ1-2; D possibly corresponds to TRBD1 (5 bases). CDR3 size: 15 residues. The V end lost 5 bases, the J end lost 0 bases, and 13 bases lay between the germline ends. The V gene's germline CDR1 is MNHEY and CDR2 SVGAGI. The CDR3 coding sequence is TGTGCCAGCAGTAGAGGACATCCCCCTAACTATGGCTACACCTTC. This encodes CASSRGHPPNYGYTF.

This clone was seen a handful of times. This rearrangement joins TRBV4-2 to TRBJ1-4, with D maybe TRBD1 (5 bases). V was trimmed by 1 base and J by 8 bases, leaving 11 bases between them. This CDR3 is built from 14 residues. From germline, CDR1 is LGHNA and CDR2 YNFKEQ. This CDR3 reads CASSQAGFQEKLFF. The DNA for the CDR3 is TGTGCCAGCAGCCAAGCAGGGTTTCAAGAAAAACTGTTTTTT.

This rearrangement joins TRBV7-9 to TRBJ2-5, with 9 bases fitting TRBD2. This CDR3 contains 15 residues. Germline lookup yields CDR1 SEHNR and CDR2 FQNEAQ (reference sequence). The trim removed 2 bases at V and 5 bases at J, leaving 6 bases unmatched. This CDR3 reads CASSLRASGVETQYF. CDR3 in DNA: TGTGCCAGCAGCTTACGGGCTAGCGGGGTCGAGACCCAGTACTTC.